This note documents a single T cell receptor (beta chain) sequence. Clones were sequenced by immunoSEQ multiplex PCR, and TCRdb holds only the in-frame ones, with some missing. Of under 85,000 clones detected, 85% to 95% appear once; the ten largest clones hold around 0.4%. The CDR3 has 17 amino acids. V shed 9 bases, J shed 1 base, and the junction held 12 bases outside the gene matches. CDR1 LNHDA and CDR2 SQIVND come from the germline V gene (reference sequence). These data originate in a study of technical replicates of blood from several donors. The material sequenced was T cells isolated from PBMCs. The clonotype was recovered from a human donor in good health. This chain links TRBV19 with TRBJ1-5; 10 positions agree with TRBD1. DNA for the CDR3: TGTGCCAGGATAACTGACAGGGGGCTATTCAGCAATCAGCCCCAGCATTTT. Its translation: CARITDRGLFSNQPQHF.